In this sample, the clone carrying this TCR beta chain turned up a few times. Its antigen is currently unknown. Disease duration under 2 months; hyperthyroidism patients were aged 18 to 65. This sample was taken from a study of T cells in Graves' hyperthyroidism and ophthalmopathy. Study-level points and caveats: Blood also held most thyroid clonotypes expanded beyond 0.001. Model-based prediction identified ophthalmopathy a median 6.5 months prior to its onset.

What was amplified from RNA transcripts were TCR beta CDR3 regions. RT-PCR in the first round (using the HTBI primer set) targeted the TCR CDR3. MiXCR, run by TCRdb on the multiplex PCR reads, gives a single entry per CDR3 protein. The sample includes 350,000 to 400,000 distinct CDR3 sequences, 19% of them seen just once. Trimming took 1 base from V and 4 from J, leaving 10 bases between them. This CDR3 is built from 14 residues. Germline lookup yields CDR1 SNHLY and CDR2 FYNNEI. The chain links TRBV2 to TRBJ2-5; no clear D gene. The sequenced sample was blood. This clonotype was sampled from a woman aged 18 to 35 with Graves' hyperthyroidism. The CDR3: CASSEGSSPETQYF. CDR3 bases: TGTGCCAGCAGTGAAGGCAGCTCCCCAGAGACCCAGTACTTC. Variable domain in full (rest from reference TRBV2 and TRBJ2-5): EPEVTQTPSHQVTQMGQEVILRCVPISNHLYFYWYRQILGQKVEFLVSFYNNEISEKSEIFDDQFSVERPDGSNFTLKIRSTKLEDSAMYFCASSEGSSPETQYFGPGTRLLVL.